These T cell receptor beta chains were read from a single sample in a study of blood T cell repertoires in COVID-19. The data were produced by immunoSEQ multiplex PCR, yet TCRdb's version contains in-frame clones alone and is incomplete. Counted here are about 26,000 clones, around 93% occurring once; the ten biggest clones make up 2.5% to 3%. The specimen was peripheral blood. The source is a human donor in a cohort sampled during active COVID-19. Each CDR3 is given with its conserved first and last residue. The D gene is left open where the match is weak. For some rows the clone size is stated as once, few or many, or as a class when expanded; others skip it.

d_call | clone_size | j_call | v_call | cdr3_aa | cdr3_nt
TRBD1 | - | TRBJ2-1 | TRBV6-2/TRBV6-3 | CASSAAPSDRGYHNEQFF | TGTGCCAGCAGTGCGGCCCCTTCGGACAGGGGGTACCACAATGAGCAGTTCTTC
TRBD2 | - | TRBJ2-7 | TRBV27 | CASLPLAGNYEQYF | TGTGCCAGCCTGCCCTTAGCGGGAAACTACGAGCAGTACTTC
- | - | TRBJ2-1 | TRBV5-1 | CASSPRTVLVGNEQFF | TGCGCCAGCAGCCCGCGGACAGTTCTTGTGGGTAATGAGCAGTTCTTC
- | - | TRBJ2-5 | TRBV27 | CASSLSPLGREETQYF | TGTGCCAGCAGTTTATCTCCCCTTGGCAGGGAAGAGACCCAGTACTTC
- | - | TRBJ1-6 | TRBV7-8 | CASVRGDNSPLHF | TGTGCCAGCGTCCGGGGGGATAATTCACCCCTCCACTTT
TRBD1 | - | TRBJ2-6 | TRBV6-5 | CASALTGAGANVLTF | TGTGCCAGCGCCTTAACAGGGGCTGGGGCCAACGTCCTGACTTTC
- | - | TRBJ2-1 | TRBV6-5 | CASSYSPRNEQFF | TGTGCCAGCAGTTACTCCCCCCGGAATGAGCAGTTCTTC
- | - | TRBJ2-5 | TRBV7-6 | CASSLEEAEETQYF | TGTGCCAGCAGCTTAGAGGAAGCGGAAGAGACCCAGTACTTC
- | - | TRBJ1-1 | TRBV11-2 | CASSWVKGRAGTEAFF | TGTGCCAGCAGCTGGGTTAAGGGCAGGGCAGGGACTGAAGCTTTCTTT
TRBD1 | - | TRBJ2-2 | TRBV6-5 | CASTRQGSAGELFF | TGTGCCAGCACCCGACAGGGATCGGCCGGGGAGCTGTTTTTT
- | - | TRBJ1-2 | TRBV7-2 | CASSRDGLYGYTF | TGTGCCAGCAGCCGGGACGGACTATATGGCTACACCTTC
- | - | TRBJ1-6 | TRBV10-3 | CAIRSRAGASPLHF | TGTGCCATCAGGAGTCGGGCAGGGGCCTCACCCCTCCACTTT
- | - | TRBJ2-6 | TRBV19 | CASRPAGKGSGANVLTF | TGTGCCAGTCGCCCTGCGGGTAAGGGCTCTGGGGCCAACGTCCTGACTTTC
- | - | TRBJ2-1 | TRBV12-3/TRBV12-4 | CASTLWGLEQFF | TGTGCCAGCACCTTGTGGGGCCTGGAGCAGTTCTTC
- | once | TRBJ1-4 | TRBV5-1 | CASSPGAGRDEKLFF | TGCGCCAGCAGCCCGGGAGCGGGACGGGATGAAAAACTGTTTTTT
TRBD2 | - | TRBJ2-1 | TRBV19 | CASSPSGTSIGNEQFF | TGTGCCAGTAGTCCATCCGGGACTAGCATAGGGAATGAGCAGTTCTTC
- | - | TRBJ2-6 | TRBV7-7 | CASSSDGSSGANVLTF | TGTGCCAGCAGCTCAGACGGGTCCTCTGGGGCCAACGTCCTGACTTTC
- | - | TRBJ2-5 | TRBV6-5 | CASRTLGETQYF | TGTGCCAGCAGGACACTGGGAGAGACCCAGTACTTC
TRBD1 | - | TRBJ1-1 | TRBV2 | CASSTGEGTEAFF | TGTGCCAGCAGTACAGGGGAAGGCACTGAAGCTTTCTTT
- | - | TRBJ1-4 | TRBV7-8 | CASSSRVATNEKLFF | TGTGCCAGCAGCTCTCGGGTCGCAACTAATGAAAAACTGTTTTTT
- | - | TRBJ1-1 | TRBV11-1 | CASRRAGAMNTEAFF | TGTGCCAGCCGTAGGGCAGGGGCCATGAACACTGAAGCTTTCTTT
TRBD1 | - | TRBJ1-2 | TRBV29-1 | CSVAGRGAVGYTF | TGCAGCGTTGCCGGCAGGGGGGCTGTTGGCTACACCTTC
- | - | TRBJ2-5 | TRBV7-7 | CASSLVAQETQYF | TGTGCCAGCAGCTTAGTAGCCCAAGAGACCCAGTACTTC
- | - | TRBJ2-2 | TRBV5-1 | CASSLVGAGELFF | TGCGCCAGCAGCTTGGTAGGGGCCGGGGAGCTGTTTTTT
TRBD1 | - | TRBJ1-2 | TRBV15 | CATSSGTATDPNYGYTF | TGTGCCACCAGCAGTGGGACAGCAACGGACCCTAACTATGGCTACACCTTC
TRBD1 | - | TRBJ1-5 | TRBV6-5 | CASSKRQGSNQPQHF | TGTGCCAGCAGTAAACGACAGGGGAGCAATCAGCCCCAGCATTTT
- | - | TRBJ1-2 | TRBV14 | CASSSWTVGVAGYTF | TGTGCCAGCAGCTCATGGACAGTAGGAGTGGCTGGCTACACCTTC
TRBD1 | - | TRBJ1-5 | TRBV6-5 | CASSIDRVGQPQHF | TGTGCCAGCAGTATAGACAGGGTAGGACAGCCCCAGCATTTT
- | - | TRBJ1-2 | TRBV5-6 | CASSLSHRDFYGYTF | TGTGCCAGCAGCTTGTCCCACCGCGACTTCTATGGCTACACCTTC
TRBD1 | - | TRBJ2-7 | TRBV25-1 | CASSGNRGLDEQYF | TGTGCCAGCAGTGGAAACAGGGGCCTGGACGAGCAGTACTTC
TRBD1 | - | TRBJ1-4 | TRBV27 | CASRRLGGSNEKLFF | TGTGCCAGCAGGCGCCTAGGGGGCTCGAATGAAAAACTGTTTTTT
- | once | TRBJ1-5 | TRBV7-2 | CASSQTKGMQPQHF | TGTGCCAGCAGCCAAACAAAGGGGATGCAGCCCCAGCATTTT
- | - | TRBJ1-6 | TRBV6-1 | CASSERGGDSPLHF | TGTGCCAGCAGTGAACGTGGGGGGGATTCACCCCTCCACTTT
- | - | TRBJ1-4 | TRBV15 | CATSRWGGEKLFF | TGTGCCACCAGCAGATGGGGCGGCGAAAAACTGTTTTTT
- | - | TRBJ2-3 | TRBV5-5 | CASSLEIRSTDTQYF | TGTGCCAGCAGCTTGGAGATTAGAAGCACAGATACGCAGTATTTT
TRBD2 | - | TRBJ2-5 | TRBV27 | CASSSRELAAQETQYF | TGTGCCAGCAGCTCCCGGGAACTAGCGGCTCAAGAGACCCAGTACTTC
- | - | TRBJ1-1 | TRBV5-1 | CASSLNGGNMNTEAFF | TGCGCCAGCAGCCTTAATGGGGGGAATATGAACACTGAAGCTTTCTTT
TRBD2 | - | TRBJ2-3 | TRBV5-1 | CASSQGLAGLGTDTQYF | TGCGCCAGCAGCCAGGGACTAGCGGGGTTGGGCACAGATACGCAGTATTTT
TRBD1 | - | TRBJ1-2 | TRBV19 | CASSIRDRIDGYTF | TGTGCCAGTAGTATCCGGGACAGGATTGATGGCTACACCTTC
TRBD2 | once | TRBJ2-3 | TRBV7-9 | CASTWLAGGDRDTQYF | TGTGCCAGCACGTGGCTAGCGGGGGGGGATAGAGATACGCAGTATTTT
TRBD1 | - | TRBJ2-1 | TRBV6-5 | CASQGASSYNEQFF | TGTGCCAGCCAGGGGGCAAGCTCCTACAATGAGCAGTTCTTC
- | - | TRBJ1-2 | TRBV11-2 | CASSLLQIYGYTF | TGTGCCAGCAGCTTATTGCAGATCTATGGCTACACCTTC
- | - | TRBJ2-1 | TRBV29-1 | CSVVWDTLQDEQFF | TGCAGCGTTGTGTGGGACACCCTACAGGATGAGCAGTTCTTC
- | - | TRBJ2-3 | TRBV18 | CASSPSKASTDTQYF | TGTGCCAGCTCACCTTCCAAAGCTAGCACAGATACGCAGTATTTT
- | - | TRBJ1-3 | TRBV7-9 | CASSSQGSGNTIYF | TGTGCCAGCAGCTCCCAGGGATCTGGAAACACCATATATTTT
TRBD2 | - | TRBJ2-3 | TRBV10-3 | CASAGGTDTQYF | TGTGCCAGCGCGGGGGGCACAGATACGCAGTATTTT
TRBD1 | few | TRBJ1-2 | TRBV4-1 | CASSSGQGRFSNYGYTF | TGCGCCAGCAGCTCCGGACAGGGGCGATTTTCTAACTATGGCTACACCTTC